Below are 15 T cell receptor beta chains sequenced from a single sample in a study of T cell changes during pregnancy in multiple sclerosis. Produced via immunoSEQ multiplex PCR; TCRdb's table is partial and in-frame only. Of 65,000 or so clones listed, 90% are singletons. The sequencing here drew on peripheral blood, taken in the second trimester of pregnancy. These TCRs come from a female donor in good health, enrolled as a control in a pregnancy study.

The chain recombines TRBV6-1 with TRBJ1-1, with D maybe TRBD1 (5 bases). Germline V gene sequence: CDR1 MNHNS, CDR2 SASEGT. V lost 1 base to trimming and J lost 4 bases, with 13 bases between them. The CDR3 totals 15 residues. CDR3 in amino acids: CASSEGAGLSTEAFF. The CDR3, as DNA: TGTGCCAGCAGTGAAGGGGCAGGGCTAAGCACTGAAGCTTTCTTT.

This clone was observed once. The rearrangement uses TRBV7-9 and TRBJ1-4; a possible D gene is TRBD1 (6 bases). The CDR3 extends over 15 amino acids. V was clipped by 5 bases and J by 7 bases, with 17 bases between them. The germline V gene encodes CDR1 SEHNR and CDR2 FQNEAQ (reference sequence). The chain's CDR3 is CASSEGVVAVEKLFF. In nucleotides, the CDR3 is TGTGCCAGCAGCGAGGGGGTTGTGGCGGTTGAAAAACTGTTTTTT. Complete variable domain (other parts from reference TRBV7-9 and TRBJ1-4): DTGVSQNPRHKITKRGQNVTFRCDPISEHNRLYWYRQTLGQGPEFLTYFQNEAQLEKSRLLSDRFSAERPKGSFSTLEIQRTEQGDSAMYLCASSEGVVAVEKLFFGSGTQLSVL.

The chain uses TRBV6-1 and TRBJ1-5; D is perhaps TRBD1 (5 bases). Trimming pared 7 bases from V and 7 bases from J, leaving 11 bases between. Germline lookup yields CDR1 MNHNS and CDR2 SASEGT. There are 12 residues in the CDR3. The CDR3 loop reads CASKSGLQPQHF. The CDR3 nucleotides are TGTGCCAGCAAATCAGGGCTGCAGCCCCAGCATTTT.

The chain has TRBV7-3 and TRBJ2-1; TRBD2 matches 7 bases. Trimming at V came to 4 bases and at J to 6 bases, leaving 6 bases not matched to a gene. The length of the CDR3 is 14 residues. Germline V gene sequence: CDR1 SGHTA, CDR2 FQGTGA. The DNA for the CDR3 is TGTGCCAGCAGCTCATCCGGGACTATCAATGAGCAGTTCTTC. This encodes CASSSSGTINEQFF. Combining the CDR3 with reference TRBV7-3 and TRBJ2-1 gives the whole variable domain GAGVSQTPSNKVTEKGKYVELRCDPISGHTALYWYRQSLGQGPEFLIYFQGTGAADDSGLPNDRFFAVRPEGSVSTLKIQRTERGDSAVYLCASSSSGTINEQFFGPGTRLTVL.

This sequence joins TRBV5-5 and TRBJ1-2; 8 positions agree with TRBD1. With V trimmed by 1 base and J by 5 bases, 4 bases remained unmatched. Germline CDR1 and CDR2: SGHKS and YYEKEE (reference sequence). The CDR3 runs to 14 residues. This chain's CDR3 is CASSLTGGGYGYTF. CDR3 nucleotide sequence: TGTGCCAGCAGCTTGACAGGGGGGGGGTATGGCTACACCTTC.

This rearrangement joins TRBV6-5 to TRBJ1-3; D ambiguous. V lost 6 bases, J lost 0 bases, and 12 bases lay in between. Germline assignment: CDR1 MNHEY and CDR2 SVGAGI. The CDR3 has 15 amino acids. As DNA, the CDR3 is TGTGCCAGCAGATTCTCACAGAACTCTGGAAACACCATATATTTT. Translated, it gives CASRFSQNSGNTIYF.

The chain employs TRBV5-4 and TRBJ2-5; the D gene is possibly TRBD2 (6 bases). CDR3 size: 15 residues. The V and J ends lost 0 bases and 4 bases respectively, with 13 bases between them. CDR1 is SGHNT, CDR2 YYREEE, per germline (reference sequence). For the CDR3, the DNA is TGTGCCAGCAGCTTGGTGGGAAGGGGAGGAGAGACCCAGTACTTC. Its translation is CASSLVGRGGETQYF.

V and J are TRBV13 and TRBJ2-2; D might be TRBD2 (6 bases). Germline loops: CDR1 PRHDT, CDR2 FYEKMQ (reference sequence). Trimming left V 5 bases short and J 5 bases short, with 12 bases between. The CDR3 length is 14 residues. As DNA, the CDR3 is TGTGCCAGCAGCCCAGACGGAGGGACCGGGGAGCTGTTTTTT. Encoded protein: CASSPDGGTGELFF. Complete variable domain (other parts from reference TRBV13 and TRBJ2-2): AAGVIQSPRHLIKEKRETATLKCYPIPRHDTVYWYQQGPGQDPQFLISFYEKMQSDKGSIPDRFSAQQFSDYHSELNMSSLELGDSALYFCASSPDGGTGELFFGEGSRLTVL.

This sequence joins TRBV28 and TRBJ2-1, with D possibly matching TRBD2 (6 bases). From germline, CDR1 is MDHEN and CDR2 SYDVKM. The CDR3 is 11 residues long. The V gene lost 10 bases and the J gene lost 10 bases, with 14 bases spanning the gap. The CDR3 nucleotides read TGTGCCACCGCGTTGGCGGGAGAGCAGTTCTTC. It is translated as CATALAGEQFF.

The V and J genes are TRBV6-1 and TRBJ2-1; 12 positions agree with TRBD2. Germline trimming cut 7 bases from V and 6 bases from J; bases unmatched to any gene: 7. CDR3 length: 15 residues. The germline gives CDR1 MNHNS, CDR2 SASEGT. The CDR3 reads CASTSLAGGLNEQFF. The CDR3 coding sequence is TGTGCCAGCACATCACTAGCGGGAGGCCTCAATGAGCAGTTCTTC.

The chain links TRBV5-1 to TRBJ2-7; D is undetermined. This CDR3 comprises 14 residues. Germline V gene lookup returns CDR1 SGHRS and CDR2 YFSETQ. Trimming left V 3 bases short and J 5 bases short, with 15 bases between. This CDR3 is CASSYGPNGNEQYF. DNA of the CDR3: TGCGCCAGCAGCTATGGGCCCAATGGCAACGAGCAGTACTTC.

This clone was counted a single time. The rearrangement links TRBV9 to TRBJ2-1, with 10 bases lining up with TRBD2. This CDR3 spans 15 amino acids. Germline assignment: CDR1 SGDLS and CDR2 YYNGEE. Trimming cost V 4 bases and J 8 bases; bases outside gene matches: 9. The CDR3 loop is CASSPHSGGNDEQFF. CDR3 DNA sequence: TGTGCCAGCAGCCCCCATAGCGGGGGGAACGATGAGCAGTTCTTC.

The chain couples TRBV10-3 to TRBJ2-1, with D tentatively TRBD2 (6 bases). V was pared by 0 bases and J by 5 bases, with 8 bases between. CDR1 is ENHRY, CDR2 SYGVKD, per germline. The CDR3 is 14 amino acids. This chain's CDR3 is CAISESGGDNEQFF. CDR3 coding DNA: TGTGCCATCAGTGAGTCAGGAGGGGACAATGAGCAGTTCTTC.

The chain links TRBV29-1 to TRBJ2-3; 9 nucleotides align to TRBD2. There are 15 residues in the CDR3. From germline, CDR1 is SQVTM and CDR2 ANQGSEA. J gave up 2 bases and V 6 bases, and 9 bases lay outside the gene matches. The CDR3 DNA follows: TGCAGCGTGCAGCGGACTAGCGAGTTCACAGATACGCAGTATTTT. Its translation: CSVQRTSEFTDTQYF.

This chain links TRBV13 with TRBJ1-2; possible D gene TRBD1, 6 bases. Trimming left V 6 bases short and J 4 bases short, with 18 bases between. CDR3 length equals 15 residues. The germline V gene encodes CDR1 PRHDT and CDR2 FYEKMQ (reference sequence). The CDR3 protein is CASRPYRDKIYGYTF. Here the CDR3 DNA reads TGTGCCAGCAGGCCGTACCGGGACAAGATCTATGGCTACACCTTC.